A single T cell receptor (beta chain) is shown here with its context. Its antigen remains unidentified. PCR was performed a second time for about 7 to 12 cycles using a sample-barcoded 5' primer and a J-beta primer mix. CDR3-containing paired-end reads numbered at least 3 million in each sample. TCRdb fed the 5' RACE reads into MiXCR, producing one record per CDR3 protein. Of hundreds of thousands of distinct CDR3 sequences in the sample, around 27% were seen once. The sample originates from a study of blood T cells in healthy people across ages. Points from the study as a whole: It was not possible, with unsorted PBMCs, to conclusively compare naive and antigen-experienced cells. In the absence of known donor CMV status, changes in expanded clonotypes were possibly confounded.

No fewer than 6 million PBMCs went into each sample. CDR3 length: 15 amino acids. Germline V CDR1 and CDR2: SEHNR, FQNEAQ (reference sequence). Germline trimming cut 1 base from V and 4 bases from J; bases unmatched to any gene: 5. This same sample was also taken into another study, of T cells of mothers and their children.

The sequenced sample was blood. V gene TRBV7-9 combines with J gene TRBJ2-7, with 9 positions matching TRBD1. This receptor was obtained from a boy between 2 and 10 years old in good health. DNA of the CDR3: TGTGCCAGCAGCTTAGGGCCGGGACAGGGTTACGAGCAGTACTTC. It encodes CASSLGPGQGYEQYF.